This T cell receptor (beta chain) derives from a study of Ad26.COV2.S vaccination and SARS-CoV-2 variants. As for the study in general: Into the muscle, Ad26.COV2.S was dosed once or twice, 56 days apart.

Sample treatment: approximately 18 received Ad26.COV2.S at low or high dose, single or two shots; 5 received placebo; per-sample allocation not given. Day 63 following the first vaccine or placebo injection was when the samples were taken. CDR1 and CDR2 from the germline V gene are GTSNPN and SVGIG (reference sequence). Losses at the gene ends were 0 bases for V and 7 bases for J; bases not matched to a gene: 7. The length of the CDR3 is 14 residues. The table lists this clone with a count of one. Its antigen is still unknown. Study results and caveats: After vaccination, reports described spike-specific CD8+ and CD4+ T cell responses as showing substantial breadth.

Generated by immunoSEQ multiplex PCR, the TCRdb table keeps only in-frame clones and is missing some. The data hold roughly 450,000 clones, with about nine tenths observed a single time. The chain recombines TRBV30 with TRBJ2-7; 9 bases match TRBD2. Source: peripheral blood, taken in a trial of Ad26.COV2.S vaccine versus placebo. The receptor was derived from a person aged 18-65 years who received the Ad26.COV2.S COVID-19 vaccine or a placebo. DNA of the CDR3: TGTGCCTGGAGTGTAGGAGTAGCGGGAGATGAGCAGTACTTC. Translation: CAWSVGVAGDEQYF.